A selection of T cell receptor beta chains follows, all from one sample in a study of regulatory T cells in long-lasting Graves disease. TCRdb recomputed calls from the multiplex PCR reads with MiXCR, one row per CDR3 protein. The sample has some 460,000 distinct CDR3 sequences, 15% to 20% seen once; the top ten hold 12%. These same data were also listed under a study on T cells in Graves' hyperthyroidism and ophthalmopathy.

This material consisted of peripheral blood mononuclear cells (PBMCs), taken at new diagnosis, from a patient treated with antithyroid drugs. The receptors stem from a man aged 35-49 years with Graves disease. Both conserved end residues are part of each CDR3. A D gene is named only where the DNA matches it firmly. For some rows the clone size is stated as once, few or many, or as a class when expanded; others skip it.

>-|TRBV6-2/TRBV6-3|TRBD1|TRBJ1-6
TGTGCCAGCAGTTACACGGGACAGGGGTTATCACCCCTCCACTTT
CASSYTGQGLSPLHF
>many|TRBV6-1|-|TRBJ1-1
TGTGCCAGTTTTCGGGACGGCCGGACTGAAGCTTTCTTT
CASFRDGRTEAFF
>many|TRBV20-1|-|TRBJ2-7
TGCAGTGGAGGAGGAGAGGGGTACGAGCAGTACTTC
CSGGGEGYEQYF
>many|TRBV6-1|-|TRBJ2-1
TGTGCCAGCAGCCCGTCCTACAATGAGCAGTTCTTC
CASSPSYNEQFF
>many|TRBV28|TRBD1|TRBJ2-7
TGTGCCAGCAGTTTGGGGGGGGACAGGGGCCTCGAGCAGTACTTC
CASSLGGDRGLEQYF
>few|TRBV11-2|-|TRBJ2-1
TGTGCCAGCAGCCTACCGCTGTTCGGAGCGACCTCTTCCTACAATGAGCAGTTCTTC
CASSLPLFGATSSYNEQFF
>few|TRBV7-9|TRBD1|TRBJ1-1
TGTGCCAGCACCTGGGACAGGAACACTGAAGCTTTCTTT
CASTWDRNTEAFF
>many|TRBV28|TRBD1|TRBJ2-1
TGTGCCAGCAGTGTGACAGGGCGAGGCTACAATGAGCAGTTCTTC
CASSVTGRGYNEQFF
>many|TRBV10-3|TRBD1|TRBJ2-1
TGTGCCATCAGCGGAGGGACAGGGGGGAGGAATGAGCAGTTCTTC
CAISGGTGGRNEQFF
>many|TRBV11-3|TRBD1|TRBJ2-3
TGTGCCAGCAGCCAGGGGAACAGGGGGACAGATACGCAGTATTTT
CASSQGNRGTDTQYF
>many|TRBV7-3|-|TRBJ2-3
TGTGCCAGCAGCTTAAGCGGTGGGGCTAGCCACACAGATACGCAGTATTTT
CASSLSGGASHTDTQYF
>many|TRBV13|-|TRBJ2-7
TGTGCCAGCAGCCCAAGGGGGACACTCACCTACGAGCAGTACTTC
CASSPRGTLTYEQYF
>many|TRBV2|TRBD1|TRBJ2-1
TGTGCCACCGGGACAGGGGCGTTTGTTGAGCAGTTCTTC
CATGTGAFVEQFF
>-|TRBV10-3|-|TRBJ1-4
TGTGCCATCAGTGAGTCCCATGAGGGTGAAAAACTGTTTTTT
CAISESHEGEKLFF
>-|TRBV6-1|TRBD1|TRBJ2-7
TGTGCCAGCAGGGTGGACAGGGCGTGGTACGAGCAGTACTTC
CASRVDRAWYEQYF
>few|TRBV5-1|-|TRBJ2-3
TGCGCCAGCAGCTCGGGCCTTCAGGGTACGCAGTATTTT
CASSSGLQGTQYF
>few|TRBV28|TRBD2|TRBJ2-7
TGTGCCAGCAGTTTATGGGAACTAGCGGGAAAGTCCTACGAGCAGTACTTC
CASSLWELAGKSYEQYF
>many|TRBV2|TRBD2|TRBJ2-5
TGTGCCAGCAGCGGAGGACTAGTCCGCGAGACCCAGTACTTC
CASSGGLVRETQYF
>many|TRBV5-1|-|TRBJ1-4
TGCGCCAGCAGCTCTTCGGGCGATCCTCGTGAAAAACTGTTTTTT
CASSSSGDPREKLFF
>many|TRBV30|-|TRBJ1-2
TGTGCCTGGAGTGTACCCGAACGGTTAGGGAATGGCTACACCTTC
CAWSVPERLGNGYTF
>many|TRBV3-1|-|TRBJ2-7
TGTGCCAGCAGCCCCCTAGAGGGTTACGAGCAGTACTTC
CASSPLEGYEQYF
>-|TRBV9|-|TRBJ2-1
TGTGCCAGCAGCGTAGGTAATAGCCTGAGCGAGGAGCAGTTCTTC
CASSVGNSLSEEQFF
>-|TRBV6-1|-|TRBJ1-2
TGTGCCAGCAGTGAAGCGAACAGGGCCTATGGCTACACCTTC
CASSEANRAYGYTF
>many|TRBV28|TRBD1|TRBJ1-5
TGTGCCAGCAGTTTGCGTACAGGGGGCCCCCAGCCCCAGCATTTT
CASSLRTGGPQPQHF
>many|TRBV12-5|TRBD2|TRBJ2-1
TGTGCTAGTGTCCTAGCGGGAAACAATGAGCAGTTCTTC
CASVLAGNNEQFF
>few|TRBV19|-|TRBJ2-1
TGTGCCAGTAGTACGGTCCATCCCTACAATGAGCAGTTCTTC
CASSTVHPYNEQFF
>few|TRBV5-4|TRBD1|TRBJ1-2
TGTGCCAGCAGCCAGGACAGGGGGCGGGATGGCTACACCTTC
CASSQDRGRDGYTF
>many|TRBV12-3/TRBV12-4|-|TRBJ1-5
TGTGCCAGCAGTTTATCCGCCTCGGCTGTTCAGCCCCAGCATTTT
CASSLSASAVQPQHF
>few|TRBV14|-|TRBJ2-2
TGTGCCAGCAGCCAAGAAGGTGGGGCGGGGAACACCGGGGAGCTGTTTTTT
CASSQEGGAGNTGELFF
>-|TRBV11-3|-|TRBJ1-4
TGTGCCAGCAGCTTGCAAGCGCAGGGGTTGGTAGAAAAACTGTTTTTT
CASSLQAQGLVEKLFF
>many|TRBV7-8|TRBD2|TRBJ2-5
TGTGCCAGCAGACGTGGCAACCTCGGGACTAGCGACCAAGAGACCCAGTACTTC
CASRRGNLGTSDQETQYF
>-|TRBV19|TRBD2|TRBJ2-2
TGTGCCAGTAGTACTCTAGCGGGAGGCATTGTAAACACCGGGGAGCTGTTTTTT
CASSTLAGGIVNTGELFF
>few|TRBV14|-|TRBJ1-5
TGTGCCAGCAGCCAAGTTGAGGATCAGCCCCAGCATTTT
CASSQVEDQPQHF
>-|TRBV18|TRBD2|TRBJ2-1
TGTGCCAGCCCAAGTAGCGGGAGCTCCTACAATGAGCAGTTCTTC
CASPSSGSSYNEQFF
>many|TRBV5-5|TRBD1|TRBJ2-7
TGTGCCAGCAGCCCAAGACAGGGATTAGCCTACGAGCAGTACTTC
CASSPRQGLAYEQYF
>-|TRBV5-1|-|TRBJ1-1
TGCGCCAGCAGCTACTCCAGGGGGAACACTGAAGCTTTCTTT
CASSYSRGNTEAFF
>many|TRBV28|-|TRBJ2-5
TGTGCCAGCAGTTTAGGGTGGGAGACCCAGTACTTC
CASSLGWETQYF
>-|TRBV2|TRBD1|TRBJ2-6
TGTGCCAGAAGGGGACAGGGGATAGTGACGGGGGCCAACGTCCTGACTTTC
CARRGQGIVTGANVLTF
>few|TRBV7-6|-|TRBJ2-7
TGTGCCAGCAGCTTAGAGGAGACTGGGGGGCGGTACGAGCAGTACTTC
CASSLEETGGRYEQYF
>many|TRBV20-1|-|TRBJ2-7
TGCAGTGCCGTAGAGTCGAGGAAGAACGAGCAGTACTTC
CSAVESRKNEQYF
>many|TRBV28|TRBD1|TRBJ2-1
TGTGCCAGCAGTCCACCCCGAGCGGGACAGGGGGGACGCGAGCAGTTCTTC
CASSPPRAGQGGREQFF
>-|TRBV25-1|-|TRBJ1-2
TGTGCCAGCACGCTCGACGTGGGCTATGGCTACACCTTC
CASTLDVGYGYTF
>-|TRBV29-1|-|TRBJ2-5
TGCAGCGTTTACAAGGGCCAAGAGACCCAGTACTTC
CSVYKGQETQYF
>-|TRBV28|-|TRBJ2-7
TGTGCCAGCAGCTTAGGAGAGGGGGTAATGCGTAGCGAGCAGTACTTC
CASSLGEGVMRSEQYF
>-|TRBV19|TRBD2|TRBJ2-5
TGTGCCAGTAGTATCGGACTAGCGGGAGGGAACGATGAGACCCAGTACTTC
CASSIGLAGGNDETQYF
>-|TRBV11-2|TRBD2|TRBJ2-3
TGCGCCAGCAGCCAAAGGAGAGCGGGGGGGCCAGATACGCAGTATTTT
CASSQRRAGGPDTQYF
>-|TRBV7-9|-|TRBJ1-1
TGTGCCAGCAGCTTGCTAAAAGGGGGAATCGAAGCTTTCTTT
CASSLLKGGIEAFF
>many|TRBV7-2|TRBD1|TRBJ2-5
TGTGCCAGCAGCTTGAACAGGGGGCAGACCCAGTACTTC
CASSLNRGQTQYF
>few|TRBV29-1|-|TRBJ2-7
TGCAGCGTTGCTCTAGACCTCTACGAGCAGTACTTC
CSVALDLYEQYF
>few|TRBV18|-|TRBJ1-1
TGTGCCAGCTCACCAGGGGAGCACACTGAAGCTTTCTTT
CASSPGEHTEAFF
>many|TRBV15|TRBD2|TRBJ2-1
TGTGCCACCAGCAAAGTCGTCGGGACTAGGTCTAACGATGAGCAGTTCTTC
CATSKVVGTRSNDEQFF
>many|TRBV2|-|TRBJ2-3
TGTGCCAGCAATGAGAGGAGCACAGATACGCAGTATTTT
CASNERSTDTQYF
>many|TRBV11-2|-|TRBJ2-1
TGTGCCAGCAGCTCACCCCGGGGGGTGGACAGTACTCACCACAATGAGCAGTTCTTC
CASSSPRGVDSTHHNEQFF